This T cell receptor beta chain was sequenced in a study of shared clonotypes between healthy human individuals. Across the whole study: The plates for each donor numbered three CD4 naive, three CD4 memory, two CD8 naive and one CD8 memory.

Naive CD8 cells lacked CD45RO and underwent positive selection for CCR7, leaving out terminally differentiated effector memory CD45RA+ cells. Donors were healthy HIV-negative adults without recently reported acute infections or vaccinations. Repertoires were generated with immunoSEQ multiplex PCR, while TCRdb's copy carries only in-frame clones and drops some. The sample shows approximately 2,200,000 clones, 85% to 95% of them seen only once. The germline CDR1 and CDR2 sequences are SGHTA and FQGNSA. The CDR3 is made up of 15 amino acids. J lost 4 bases, V lost 3 bases, and 8 bases had no gene match.

This chain links TRBV7-2 with TRBJ1-2, with 7 bases that match TRBD1. The sequenced sample consisted of naive CD8+ T cells from PBMCs. The sequence was obtained from a man in his late teens or twenties in good health. Some clones in this sample may be carry-over from other donors' samples. For the CDR3, the DNA is TGTGCCAGCAGCTTCTCGGAGGGGGCAGGCTATGGCTACACCTTC. Its translation: CASSFSEGAGYGYTF.